Sequencing of this T cell receptor (beta chain) was carried out in a study of cytomegalovirus exposure and HLA in healthy donors (dated by TCRdb to 2016 to 2017). Broadly, across the study: In an earlier analysis of 587 of the donors, 276 Gb of sequence data and 120 million or so unique TCR beta sequences from roughly 200 million T cells were reported. An early release covering about 600 HLA-typed donors comprised about 300 gigabases of sequencing data and tens of millions of unique TCR sequences. Among the roughly 430 genotyped donors, approximately 76% belonged to the genetic ancestry cluster associated with self-reported Caucasian donors. The study aimed to test whether cataloging public T cell receptors could reveal signatures of past pathogen exposure. The study profiled the T cell repertoires of under 850 subjects by immunosequencing and related them to cytomegalovirus serostatus. Besides the first cohort of roughly 640 subjects, a separate validation cohort made up of roughly 120 different subjects was used. To predict cytomegalovirus infection status, the study brought together high-throughput TCR immunosequencing, statistical association of individual TCRs with disease status, and machine learning. In a later analysis, previously published TCR beta repertoires from 550 to 700 donors were re-analyzed and high-resolution HLA genotyping was added so that TCR occurrence patterns could be studied. In the later analysis, no new phenotypic data were used to find candidate immune exposures; instead, reliance was placed on TCR beta sequences and their occurrence across donors. To decide whether each TCR beta V gene segment behaved as functional or pseudogenic, an earlier analysis of some 600 of the donors relied on high-throughput TCR beta sequencing. Donor age, sex, ethnicity and CMV serostatus were collected together with the repertoire data. In a later genetic analysis, genome-wide SNP genotypes for about three fifths of the roughly 670 donors were used, and that subset was treated as a discovery cohort. Every discovery cohort repertoire had been produced on one sequencing platform. Both class I and class II loci were covered by HLA typing, at four-digit resolution. Typing coverage varied by locus: about 629-630 donors for A, B, C, DRB1 and DQB1; roughly 500 for DQA1; approximately 570 for DPA1; around 490 for DPB1. Because of strong linkage in the cohort, roughly five DR-DQ haplotypes were treated as single units for association and clustering. Across approximately 400 genotyped donors of the cohort, an average of approximately 240,000 unique TCR beta nucleotide sequences per donor were sequenced, and roughly 20% of those sequences were non-productive.

The cohort comprised several hundred healthy bone marrow donors. At the time of sampling, all cohort members were nominally healthy, though unrecorded immune exposures were likely present. The donor was CMV seronegative and belonged to the group of roughly 330 seronegative cohort members. A peripheral blood sample was collected from each donor, and TCR beta sequencing was performed on peripheral blood mononuclear cells. The Qiagen DNeasy Blood Extraction Kit was used to extract genomic DNA from the blood cell samples. The paper's findings and limits, for the study overall: A further reported finding was that TCR beta sequences accurately predicted the HLA-A and HLA-B alleles for most subjects in the first cohort. Only TCR beta chains were sequenced in this cohort, and the absence of alpha or paired-chain data limited detectable features. For the cohort, immune exposure information was limited to CMV serostatus. Because counts were too low, roughly 17 rarely observed V segments, including chromosome 9 orphons, were left out of the earlier analysis of 587 of the donors. Linkage disequilibrium might explain the correlated functional status among segregating V segments, but an unknown experimental factor could not be ruled out. In an earlier analysis of some 500 of the donors, most TCR beta V segments were observed in productive rearrangements about 90% or about 30% of the time, broadly matching IMGT annotations. Because HLA typing was missing for some donors at each locus, association tests included only the typed subset. Most CMV-associated TCR beta chains appeared to be HLA-restricted in a later analysis, and the HLA associations seemed to be driven largely by CMV exposure. Most TCR sequences were observed very rarely across donors, whereas some public TCRs were present in many individuals. Strong co-occurrence of HLA alleles, especially DR and DQ, made assigning TCR associations to individual alleles difficult. Some IMGT-functional V segments, including TRBV6-2 and TRBV6-3, could not be told apart with the 87-base-pair reads, so those segments were excluded. In a later analysis, several top co-occurrence clusters were reported to appear linked to parvovirus B19, influenza, CMV and Epstein-Barr virus. In both the original and validation cohorts, the classifier was reported to diagnose cytomegalovirus status with high specificity and sensitivity. A later genetic analysis associated a missense DCLRE1C variant with V-gene and J-gene trimming of TCR beta chains, and an independent cohort replicated the association. In a later analysis, some 18,000 TCR beta sequences were associated with specific HLA alleles at a false discovery rate of 0.05. In a later analysis, the rate of TCR association differed among HLA loci, with DRB1 alleles having the most associated TCRs and HLA-C alleles having the fewest. The study listed 150 to 200 TCR beta chains as associated with cytomegalovirus. A group of highly shared sequence variants was considered likely to be a technical artifact of the sequencing pipeline. Compared with the 666-donor mean, donors in an Asian-associated ancestry cluster had fewer N-insertions in productive TCRs, according to a later genetic analysis. In vitro tests confirmed that a few of the cytomegalovirus-associated TCR beta chains recognize cytomegalovirus antigens. The authors suggested that the approach could potentially be extended to other disease states and immunological phenotypes. In a later analysis, HLA-associated TCR beta chains were found to be more clonally expanded and to have lower generation probabilities than equally common non-associated chains. Sequencing depth was assumed to be roughly uniform across donors in the presence/absence analyses, though that assumption may not hold.

This clone was recorded a few times. There is no known antigen for this receptor. One junction end does not reproduce the germline sequence, and a read error may be involved. Other DNA sequences in the same sample also yield this CDR3. From a lookup of the germline V gene (reference sequence), CDR1 and CDR2 are GTSNPN and SVGIG. The CDR3 spans 13 residues, from the cysteine through the phenylalanine. The kept DNA is CDR3 alone, 39 bases in frame from the first base. Library preparation employed the immunoSEQ multiplex PCR assay. For the multiplex PCR, a mixture combining 60 forward primers for TCR Vbeta segments and 13 reverse primers for TCR Jbeta segments was used. Amplification of the CDR3 region of rearranged TCR beta genes was performed with a multiplex PCR assay on genomic DNA. On the Illumina HiSeq System, the amplified TCR beta libraries were sequenced as 87-base-pair reads. On the authors' methods: A later analysis tallied 75 million to 85 million unique TCR beta chains across the 666 repertoires, and approximately 12 million of those chains were shared by two or more donors. Raw reads were error-corrected and collapsed into unique sequences by a nearest-neighbor algorithm in which closely related sequences were merged to remove PCR and sequencing errors. CDR3 sequences were aligned to IMGT reference sequences to assign V, D and J gene segments. For a sequence to be retained, a match of at least six nucleotides to both a V gene segment and a J gene segment was required. Rearrangements were called productive when the CDR3 lacked stop codons and stayed in frame with V and J; all others were non-productive. Following IMGT convention, CDR3 was defined as the stretch from the second conserved V-encoded cysteine up to the conserved J-encoded phenylalanine. The earlier analysis of fewer than 750 of the donors excluded sequences that lacked an unambiguous match to a single V gene segment. An earlier analysis of a few hundred of the donors classified V segments as functional when productive rearrangements were above 56.7% and as segregating when the standard deviation between donors was above 5%. A statistical classification framework was built for diagnosing cytomegalovirus status from the catalog of TCR beta chain sequences. In a later analysis, V and J genes were assigned by comparing TCR nucleotide sequences against IMGT/GENE-DB human TR gene sequences. Using the TCRdist pipeline, a later analysis assigned CDR3 sequences along with most-parsimonious VDJ recombination scenarios. A later analysis defined each TCR beta chain by its CDR3 amino acid sequence plus V-gene family, and excluded reads lacking a unique V-gene family. A later analysis removed 500 to 600 highly shared, low-generation-probability nucleotide sequences to deal with suspected cross-contamination and a sequencing artifact. A later analysis calculated a clonal expansion index for each public chain from normalized within-repertoire ranks of inferred template counts. In a later analysis, generation probabilities were computed with a VDJ recombination model fitted to out-of-frame rearrangements, and the resulting probabilities were checked against IGoR. In a later analysis, TCR-TCR, TCR-HLA and TCR-CMV co-occurrence was scored with hypergeometric tests, and a repertoire-size bias correction was applied to TCR pairs. To estimate false discovery rates, a later analysis permuted the HLA or CMV assignments 20 times. In a later analysis, co-occurring TCRs were grouped with DBSCAN, and TCRdist sequence similarity was added when clustering was performed within HLA-allele-positive subsets. Co-occurrence clustering excluded repertoires with fewer than 30,000 or more than 120,000 public chains, plus five with anomalous nucleotide sharing. The clones in this table, taken by TCRdb from immuneACCESS, are in-frame only. Not every clone is retained; where verified, under half of the shortfall comes from an unresolved V gene, and the cause of the rest is unknown. Clone size and the V and J calls come from that table; the DNA yielded D and trimming. In all, the sample holds approximately 110,000 clones, and 15% to 17% of those were seen once. The ten largest clones capture about 1.9% of the sample.

The sample comprised PBMCs. The rearrangement joined TRBV30 to TRBJ1-2, with the D gene call left open. The sequence was obtained from a woman in her late teens or twenties in good health and CMV-seronegative. At the DNA level, the sequence is TGTGCCTGCCTCCAGGAGGCGGACTATGGCTACACCTTT. Translated, it gives CACLQEADYGYTF.